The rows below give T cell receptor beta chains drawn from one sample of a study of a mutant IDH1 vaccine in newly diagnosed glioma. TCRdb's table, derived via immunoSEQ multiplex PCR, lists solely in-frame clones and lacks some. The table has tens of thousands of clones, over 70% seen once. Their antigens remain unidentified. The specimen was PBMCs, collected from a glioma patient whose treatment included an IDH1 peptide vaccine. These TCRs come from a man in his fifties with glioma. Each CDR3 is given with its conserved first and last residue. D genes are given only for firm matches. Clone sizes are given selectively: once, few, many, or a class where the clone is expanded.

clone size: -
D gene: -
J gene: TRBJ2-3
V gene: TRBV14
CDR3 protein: CASSQYRDTQYF
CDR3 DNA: TGTGCCAGCAGCCAGTATCGGGATACGCAGTATTTT

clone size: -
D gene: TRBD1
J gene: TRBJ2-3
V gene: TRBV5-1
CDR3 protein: CASSSGGHTDTQYF
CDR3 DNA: TGCGCCAGCAGTTCAGGGGGCCACACAGATACGCAGTATTTT

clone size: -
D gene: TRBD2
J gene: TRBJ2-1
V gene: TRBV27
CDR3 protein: CASSPGLVSEQFF
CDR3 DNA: TGTGCCAGCAGTCCGGGACTAGTGAGTGAGCAGTTCTTC

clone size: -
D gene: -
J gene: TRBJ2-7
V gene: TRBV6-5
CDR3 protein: CASRQGLFYEQYF
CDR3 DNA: TGTGCCAGCCGCCAGGGGCTTTTTTACGAGCAGTACTTC

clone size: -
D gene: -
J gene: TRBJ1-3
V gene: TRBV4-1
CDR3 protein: CASSHTRKGGSGNAIYF
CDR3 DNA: TGCGCCAGCAGCCACACCCGTAAGGGGGGATCTGGAAACGCCATATATTTT

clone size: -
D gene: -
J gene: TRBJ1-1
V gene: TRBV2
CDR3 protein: CASTLFGGANTEAFF
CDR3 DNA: TGTGCCAGCACCCTATTCGGGGGGGCGAATACTGAAGCTTTCTTT

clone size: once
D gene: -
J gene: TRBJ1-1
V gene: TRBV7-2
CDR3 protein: CASSVGFSMNTEAFF
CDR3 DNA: TGTGCCAGCAGCGTAGGGTTTTCCATGAACACTGAAGCTTTCTTT

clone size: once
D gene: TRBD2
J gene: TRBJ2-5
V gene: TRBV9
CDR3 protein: CASSASGLVTETQYF
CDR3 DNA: TGTGCCAGCAGCGCATCGGGACTAGTCACAGAGACCCAGTACTTC

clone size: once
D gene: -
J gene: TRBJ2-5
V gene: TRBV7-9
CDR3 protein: CASSLAGSETQYF
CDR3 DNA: TGTGCCAGCAGCTTAGCAGGGTCGGAGACCCAGTACTTC

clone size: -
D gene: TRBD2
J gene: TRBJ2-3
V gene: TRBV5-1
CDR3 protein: CATCSGSSTDTQYF
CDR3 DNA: TGCGCCACCTGTAGCGGGTCCAGCACAGATACGCAGTATTTT

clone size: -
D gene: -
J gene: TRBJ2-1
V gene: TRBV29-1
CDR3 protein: CSVDLTGDPYNEQFF
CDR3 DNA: TGCAGCGTCGACCTGACGGGGGATCCCTACAATGAGCAGTTCTTC

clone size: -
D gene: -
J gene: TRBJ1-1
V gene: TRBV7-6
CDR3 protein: CASSLGTVAFF
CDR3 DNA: TGTGCCAGCAGCTTAGGCACAGTAGCTTTCTTT

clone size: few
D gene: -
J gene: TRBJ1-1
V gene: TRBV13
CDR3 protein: CASSLLNTEAFF
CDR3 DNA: TGTGCCAGCAGCTTACTGAACACTGAAGCTTTCTTT

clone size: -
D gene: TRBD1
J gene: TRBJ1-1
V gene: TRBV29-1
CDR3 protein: CSAMTGTGREAFF
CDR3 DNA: TGCAGCGCGATGACCGGGACAGGGCGTGAAGCTTTCTTT

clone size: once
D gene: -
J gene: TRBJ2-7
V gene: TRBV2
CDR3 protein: CASSVRDVYEQYF
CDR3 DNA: TGTGCCAGCAGTGTTAGGGATGTTTACGAGCAGTACTTC

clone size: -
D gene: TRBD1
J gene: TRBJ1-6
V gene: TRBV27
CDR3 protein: CASSLRQGWVSPLHF
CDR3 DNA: TGTGCCAGCAGTCTAAGACAGGGTTGGGTATCACCCCTCCACTTT

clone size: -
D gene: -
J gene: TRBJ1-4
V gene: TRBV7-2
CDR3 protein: CASSRGGAGNEKLFF
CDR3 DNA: TGTGCCAGCAGCCGGGGGGGCGCGGGTAATGAAAAACTGTTTTTT

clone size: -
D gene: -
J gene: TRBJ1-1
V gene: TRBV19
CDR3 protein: CASSLAGRTEAFF
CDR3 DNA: TGTGCCAGTAGTCTGGCAGGACGCACTGAAGCTTTCTTT

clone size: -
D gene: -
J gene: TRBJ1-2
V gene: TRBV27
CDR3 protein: CASSFGQSYGYTF
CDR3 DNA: TGTGCCAGCAGTTTCGGACAGTCCTATGGCTACACCTTC

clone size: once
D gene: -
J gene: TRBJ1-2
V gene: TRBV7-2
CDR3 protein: CASSPATENYGYTF
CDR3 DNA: TGTGCCAGCAGCCCCGCTACAGAGAACTATGGCTACACCTTC

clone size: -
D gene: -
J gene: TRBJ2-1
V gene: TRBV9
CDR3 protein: CASSVESPMGEQFF
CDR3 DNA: TGTGCCAGCAGCGTAGAATCCCCAATGGGGGAGCAGTTCTTC

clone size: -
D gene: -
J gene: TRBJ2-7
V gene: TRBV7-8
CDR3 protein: CASVPDTSYEQYF
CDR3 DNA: TGTGCCAGCGTACCCGATACATCCTACGAGCAGTACTTC

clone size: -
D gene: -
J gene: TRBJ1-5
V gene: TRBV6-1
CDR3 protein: CASKGLYSNQPQHF
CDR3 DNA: TGTGCCAGTAAGGGCCTATATAGCAATCAGCCCCAGCATTTT

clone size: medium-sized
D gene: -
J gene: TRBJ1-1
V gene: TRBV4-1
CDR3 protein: CASLSRTSKGEAFF
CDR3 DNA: TGCGCCAGCCTGTCGAGGACCTCGAAGGGTGAAGCTTTCTTT

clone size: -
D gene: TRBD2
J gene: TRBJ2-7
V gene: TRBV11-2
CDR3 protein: CASSSLAGGYEQYF
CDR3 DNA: TGTGCCAGCAGCTCGCTAGCGGGAGGCTACGAGCAGTACTTC